A selection of T cell receptor beta chains follows, all from one sample in a study of cytomegalovirus exposure and HLA in healthy donors. Sequenced by immunoSEQ multiplex PCR; TCRdb stores in-frame clones only, minus some. The sample yields about 74,000 clones, around 94% seen once. The sample consisted of PBMCs. These receptors all stem from a man aged 18 to 29 in good health and CMV-seropositive. Each CDR3 is given with its conserved first and last residue. D genes are given only for firm matches. Expanded clones are given a class, and other clones once, few, many or no size at all.

V	size	D	J	CDR3	DNA
TRBV27	NA	TRBD2	TRBJ2-5	CASSLYPGTSGSETQYF	TGTGCCAGCAGTTTATACCCAGGGACTAGCGGGAGTGAGACCCAGTACTTC
TRBV5-1	NA	TRBD2	TRBJ2-7	CASSSRQASGIDEQYF	TGCGCCAGCAGCTCCCGCCAGGCTAGCGGGATCGACGAGCAGTACTTC
TRBV28	NA	NA	TRBJ2-1	CASSPTDVAVDYNEQFF	TGTGCCAGCAGTCCCACCGATGTAGCCGTGGATTACAATGAGCAGTTCTTC
TRBV29-1	NA	NA	TRBJ2-1	CSANGAPKFEQFF	TGCAGCGCGAATGGGGCGCCTAAATTTGAGCAGTTCTTC
TRBV4-2	NA	NA	TRBJ1-5	CASSQERGRDRTQHF	TGTGCCAGCAGCCAAGAGCGCGGGAGGGATAGGACCCAGCATTTT
TRBV4-2	NA	TRBD1	TRBJ1-5	CASSQDVGQGGSNQPQHF	TGTGCCAGCAGCCAAGATGTCGGACAGGGAGGTAGCAATCAGCCCCAGCATTTT
TRBV30	NA	TRBD2	TRBJ2-5	CAWRGGSETQYF	TGTGCCTGGAGGGGGGGGTCAGAGACCCAGTACTTC
TRBV5-1	NA	NA	TRBJ2-7	CASSPTGQAYEQYF	TGCGCCAGCAGCCCAACAGGCCAAGCCTACGAGCAGTACTTC
TRBV5-4	NA	TRBD1	TRBJ2-7	CASSRDRGRVEQYF	TGTGCCAGCAGCCGGGACAGGGGGCGCGTCGAGCAGTACTTC
TRBV30	NA	NA	TRBJ1-3	CAWDSSYSGNTIYF	TGTGCCTGGGATAGCTCGTACTCTGGAAACACCATATATTTT
TRBV6-1	NA	NA	TRBJ2-7	CASNLDTIYEQYF	TGTGCCAGCAATTTAGATACGATCTACGAGCAGTACTTC
TRBV5-6	NA	TRBD2	TRBJ2-7	CASSPPGLVHEQYF	TGTGCCAGCAGCCCGCCGGGACTAGTCCACGAGCAGTACTTC
TRBV9	NA	TRBD2	TRBJ2-7	CASSATSGGTYEQYF	TGTGCCAGCAGCGCAACTAGCGGGGGGACCTACGAGCAGTACTTC
TRBV5-4	NA	TRBD1	TRBJ2-7	CASSFPGQGADEQYF	TGTGCCAGCAGCTTCCCGGGACAGGGGGCCGACGAGCAGTACTTC
TRBV6-6	NA	NA	TRBJ2-7	CATLKGYEQYF	TGTGCCACCCTAAAGGGGTACGAGCAGTACTTC
TRBV5-4	few	NA	TRBJ2-3	CASSLGTSGSTDTQYF	TGTGCCAGCAGCTTGGGTACTAGTGGCAGCACAGATACGCAGTATTTT
TRBV12-5	NA	NA	TRBJ2-7	CASGLVLGRGSYEQYF	TGTGCTAGTGGTTTGGTACTCGGGCGGGGCTCCTACGAGCAGTACTTC
TRBV6-4	NA	NA	TRBJ2-1	CASSDKAGSSYNEQFF	TGTGCCAGCAGTGACAAGGCGGGTAGCTCCTACAATGAGCAGTTCTTC
TRBV5-1	NA	TRBD1	TRBJ2-5	CASSETGGLEETQYF	TGCGCCAGCAGCGAAACAGGGGGCTTGGAGGAGACCCAGTACTTC
TRBV28	NA	TRBD1	TRBJ1-2	CASEPGTGDLGYTF	TGTGCCAGCGAGCCCGGGACAGGGGATCTTGGCTACACCTTC
TRBV4-1	once	TRBD2	TRBJ2-7	CASSQGTSGSHEQYF	TGCGCCAGCAGCCAAGGGACTAGCGGGTCCCACGAGCAGTACTTC
TRBV7-9	NA	NA	TRBJ2-5	CASSLLGAGETQYF	TGTGCCAGCAGCTTACTAGGGGCAGGAGAGACCCAGTACTTC
TRBV5-6	NA	NA	TRBJ2-5	CASSLAAGLETQYF	TGTGCCAGCAGCTTGGCCGCAGGTTTAGAGACCCAGTACTTC
TRBV5-1	NA	TRBD2	TRBJ2-1	CASSLALAGMNNEQFF	TGCGCCAGCAGCTTGGCCCTAGCGGGGATGAACAATGAGCAGTTCTTC
TRBV11-3	NA	TRBD2	TRBJ2-2	CASSLSAGVGAGELFF	TGTGCCAGCAGCTTGTCAGCGGGAGTGGGCGCCGGGGAGCTGTTTTTT
TRBV6-1	NA	NA	TRBJ1-4	CASAGRVGEKLFF	TGTGCCAGTGCGGGGAGGGTTGGTGAAAAACTGTTTTTT
TRBV2	NA	TRBD1	TRBJ1-1	CARHRGREEAFF	TGTGCCAGGCACAGGGGGCGAGAGGAAGCTTTCTTT
TRBV29-1	NA	NA	TRBJ1-1	CSVELGSTEAFF	TGCAGCGTTGAGTTGGGGAGCACTGAAGCTTTCTTT
TRBV13	NA	NA	TRBJ2-7	CASSARVASYEQYF	TGTGCCAGCAGCGCCCGGGTCGCCTCCTACGAGCAGTACTTC
TRBV4-1	NA	TRBD1	TRBJ1-2	CASSKIGDRSHGYTF	TGCGCCAGCAGCAAGATCGGGGACAGAAGTCACGGCTACACCTTC
TRBV18	NA	TRBD1	TRBJ2-5	CASSRQGAWETQYF	TGTGCCAGCTCAAGGCAGGGGGCCTGGGAGACCCAGTACTTC
TRBV30	once	NA	TRBJ1-4	CAWSVRGETNEKLFF	TGTGCCTGGAGTGTACGAGGCGAAACTAATGAAAAACTGTTTTTT
TRBV2	NA	NA	TRBJ2-7	CASSPRSNEQYF	TGTGCCAGCAGTCCTCGGTCGAACGAGCAGTACTTC
TRBV7-8	NA	NA	TRBJ1-1	CASSPPGWTEAFF	TGTGCCAGCAGCCCACCCGGGTGGACTGAAGCTTTCTTT
TRBV19	NA	TRBD2	TRBJ2-4	CASSIPTSLAGVGNIQYF	TGTGCCAGTAGTATCCCCACTTCCCTAGCGGGAGTTGGAAACATTCAGTACTTC
TRBV7-9	once	TRBD2	TRBJ2-1	CASSPDSGRFHNEQFF	TGTGCCAGCAGCCCGGATAGCGGGAGGTTCCACAATGAGCAGTTCTTC
TRBV6-5	once	TRBD1	TRBJ2-5	CASGRGLGETQYF	TGTGCCAGCGGTAGGGGGCTAGGGGAGACCCAGTACTTC
TRBV5-5	NA	NA	TRBJ2-3	CASSAAGRGATDTQYF	TGTGCCAGCAGCGCGGCAGGACGGGGGGCTACAGATACGCAGTATTTT
TRBV28	NA	TRBD1	TRBJ2-6	CASSSRQGAANVLTF	TGTGCCAGCAGTTCCCGACAGGGGGCGGCCAACGTCCTGACTTTC
TRBV5-1	once	NA	TRBJ1-1	CASSLNSEGEAFF	TGCGCCAGCAGCTTGAATTCGGAGGGTGAAGCTTTCTTT
TRBV6-1	NA	TRBD2	TRBJ2-1	CASSDILAGAANEQFF	TGTGCCAGCAGTGATATACTAGCGGGAGCGGCTAATGAGCAGTTCTTC
TRBV6-1	NA	TRBD2	TRBJ2-1	CASSVAGGFNEQFF	TGTGCCAGCAGTGTAGCGGGAGGCTTCAATGAGCAGTTCTTC
TRBV6-5	NA	NA	TRBJ1-1	CASSYGLGQFTEAFF	TGTGCCAGCAGTTACGGTTTGGGGCAGTTCACTGAAGCTTTCTTT
TRBV11-1	NA	NA	TRBJ2-7	CASSLAQTSYEQYF	TGTGCCAGCAGCTTAGCACAGACTAGCTACGAGCAGTACTTC
TRBV7-3	NA	TRBD1	TRBJ1-2	CASSAGGAGYGYTF	TGTGCCAGCAGCGCAGGGGGCGCGGGGTATGGCTACACCTTC
TRBV12-5	once	TRBD1	TRBJ1-2	CASALTGNYGYTF	TGTGCTAGTGCCTTGACAGGGAACTATGGCTACACCTTC
TRBV5-6	NA	TRBD2	TRBJ2-7	CASSLAASSGRINEQYF	TGTGCCAGCAGCTTGGCCGCTTCCAGCGGGAGGATTAACGAGCAGTACTTC
TRBV28	NA	NA	TRBJ1-5	CASMVPNSNQPQHF	TGTGCCAGCATGGTCCCTAATAGCAATCAGCCCCAGCATTTT